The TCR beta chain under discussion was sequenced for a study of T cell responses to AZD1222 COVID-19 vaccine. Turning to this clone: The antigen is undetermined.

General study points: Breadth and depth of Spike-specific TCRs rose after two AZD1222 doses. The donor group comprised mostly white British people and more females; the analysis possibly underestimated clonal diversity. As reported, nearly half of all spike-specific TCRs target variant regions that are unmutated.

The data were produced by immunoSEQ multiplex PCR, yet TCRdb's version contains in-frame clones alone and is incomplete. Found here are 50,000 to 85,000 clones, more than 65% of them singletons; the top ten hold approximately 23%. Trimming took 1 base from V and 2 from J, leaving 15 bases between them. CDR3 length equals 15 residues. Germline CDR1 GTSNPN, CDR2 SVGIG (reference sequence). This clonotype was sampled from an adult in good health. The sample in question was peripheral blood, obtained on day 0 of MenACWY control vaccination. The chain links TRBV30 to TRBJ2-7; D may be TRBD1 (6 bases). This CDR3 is CAWSAHRDPPYEQYF. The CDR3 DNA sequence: TGTGCCTGGAGTGCACACAGGGATCCCCCCTACGAGCAGTACTTC.